The 14 T cell receptor beta chains below come from one sample, sequenced in a study of naive and memory T cell subsets. Findings of the study overall: Especially in CD8 cells, naive repertoires contained a few larger clonotypes, possibly CD45RA-re-expressing memory cells.

What these receptors recognize is not known. Both TRBC1 and TRBC2 were covered by a beta constant-region primer of two equimolar oligonucleotides. The ligated cDNA underwent four PCR rounds using SP2 and nested alpha and beta constant-region primers. TCRdb re-derived calls from the UMI-ligation and nested PCR reads in MiXCR, one entry per CDR3 protein. This table has more than 95,000 distinct CDR3 sequences, roughly 14% appearing once. Sequenced sample: naive CD8+ T cells from blood. Receptors originate from a human donor in good health.

This clonotype showed up many times. The V call is TRBV9, the J call TRBJ2-5; tentative D call: TRBD2 (5 bases). The germline V and J ends were trimmed by 3 bases and 5 bases, with 14 bases remaining between them. The CDR3 runs to 14 residues. From germline, CDR1 is SGDLS and CDR2 YYNGEE. Written as DNA, the CDR3 is TGTGCCAGCAGCGCACCCGACGGGATTGAGACCCAGTACTTC. Protein: CASSAPDGIETQYF.

The sample holds a few counts of this clonotype. This chain joins TRBV7-9 and TRBJ2-7; 9 bases match TRBD2. The CDR3 runs to 13 residues. Germline CDR1 SEHNR, CDR2 FQNEAQ (reference sequence). Trimming took 5 bases from V and 3 from J; bases not matched to a gene: 2. DNA of the CDR3: TGTGCCAGCAGCAGCGGGGGGTACTACGAGCAGTACTTC. Residues: CASSSGGYYEQYF.

The genes are TRBV6-2 or TRBV6-3 and TRBJ2-3; 7 bases are a match to TRBD2. The CDR3 runs 18 residues. CDR1 MNHEY and CDR2 SVGEGT come from the germline V gene. Losses at the gene ends were 6 bases for V and 2 bases for J; bases not matched to a gene: 17. CDR3 coding DNA: TGTGCCAGCAGCCGAGCCCCTATAGCGGGTCACCTCACAGATACGCAGTATTTT. This gives the protein CASSRAPIAGHLTDTQYF.

The chain carries TRBV19 and TRBJ2-1; no firm D call. Per germline, CDR1 LNHDA and CDR2 SQIVND (reference sequence). V lost 3 bases to trimming and J lost 0 bases, with 9 bases between them. This CDR3 spans 15 amino acids. The CDR3 region has the DNA TGTGCCAGTAGTATGGGCGGAAGCTCCTACAATGAGCAGTTCTTC. Translated: CASSMGGSSYNEQFF.

J is TRBJ2-5 and V is TRBV12-3 or TRBV12-4, with D perhaps TRBD1 (6 bases). The germline V and J ends were trimmed by 6 bases and 5 bases, with 10 bases remaining between them. The CDR3 runs to 12 residues. CDR3 sequence: CASSGTNETQYF. For the CDR3, the DNA is TGTGCCAGCAGCGGGACAAACGAGACCCAGTACTTC.

This clonotype was observed many times. The rearrangement uses TRBV2 and TRBJ2-3; D is ambiguous. The germline V gene has CDR1 SNHLY and CDR2 FYNNEI. This CDR3 has 15 amino acids. V dropped 3 bases and J dropped 0 bases, with 10 bases sitting between them. CDR3 sequence reads: CASSEWAVSTDTQYF. The CDR3 DNA is TGTGCCAGCAGTGAGTGGGCAGTCAGCACAGATACGCAGTATTTT.

This clonotype has more than one count but fewer than ten. This chain links TRBV10-3 with TRBJ2-5, with 11 bases lining up with TRBD1. The CDR3 length is 14 residues. The V and J ends lost 8 bases and 5 bases, in that order; junction bases with no gene match: 7. From germline, CDR1 is ENHRY and CDR2 SYGVKD. The CDR3 spells CAIGTGQGVETQYF. The CDR3 nucleotides read TGTGCCATCGGAACGGGACAGGGGGTCGAGACCCAGTACTTC.

V usage is TRBV12-3 or TRBV12-4 and J usage is TRBJ1-2; maybe TRBD1 (6 bases). The CDR3 totals 15 residues. Trimming pared 6 bases from V and 4 bases from J, leaving 18 bases between. CDR3 nucleotides: TGTGCCAGCAGGGACAGTGATAGTCCTTCCTATGGCTACACCTTC. It codes for CASRDSDSPSYGYTF.

This clonotype was counted a few times. CDR3 region: CASSPDISYEQYF. The CDR3 DNA is TGTGCCAGCAGCCCGGACATCTCCTACGAGCAGTACTTC. The chain links TRBV5-5 to TRBJ2-7; TRBD1 might be the D (5 bases). Germline V CDR1 and CDR2: SGHKS, YYEKEE (reference sequence). This CDR3 has 13 residues. With 4 bases removed from V and 0 bases from J, the gap between germline ends came to 8 bases.

This clonotype appeared many times. This chain links TRBV15 with TRBJ2-7; 9 nucleotides agree with TRBD1. V dropped 0 bases and J dropped 1; count of bases not matched to a gene: 4. Germline assignment: CDR1 LNHNV and CDR2 YYDKDF (reference sequence). CDR3 size: 16 residues. Written as DNA, the CDR3 is TGTGCCACCAGCAGAGATCGGGGGACAGGGTCCTACGAGCAGTACTTC. Translating gives CATSRDRGTGSYEQYF.

The chain joins TRBV15 to TRBJ1-5, with D uncertain. Looked up from germline, CDR1 is LNHNV and CDR2 is YYDKDF (reference sequence). The CDR3 runs 13 residues. V was cut by 8 bases and J by 8 bases, with 16 bases left in between. CDR3 in DNA: TGTGCCACCTCATCGGTACGGGGAAAGCCCCAGCATTTT. Translation: CATSSVRGKPQHF.

The rearrangement links TRBV11-2 to TRBJ2-1, with D possibly called TRBD1 or TRBD2 (5 bases each). The CDR3 extends over 16 amino acids. V was cut by 5 bases and J by 2 bases, with 16 bases left in between. Germline V gene sequence: CDR1 SGHAT, CDR2 FQNNGV. This CDR3 reads CASSTPGTPTYNEQFF. The CDR3 DNA reads TGTGCCAGCAGCACGCCCGGGACGCCCACCTACAATGAGCAGTTCTTC. The whole variable domain, filled in from reference TRBV11-2 and TRBJ2-1, reads EAGVAQSPRYKIIEKRQSVAFWCNPISGHATLYWYQQILGQGPKLLIQFQNNGVVDDSQLPKDRFSAERLKGVDSTLKIQPAKLEDSAVYLCASSTPGTPTYNEQFFGPGTRLTVL.

The chain recombines TRBV6-2 or TRBV6-3 with TRBJ2-3; D not certain. Trimming removed 2 bases at V and 6 bases at J, with 12 bases between. The CDR3 totals 14 residues. CDR1 is MNHEY, CDR2 SVGEGT, per germline. CDR3 DNA: TGTGCCAGCAGTTACGAGACCGGACGTGATACGCAGTATTTT. Its translation: CASSYETGRDTQYF.

This clonotype was recorded a few times. The chain uses TRBV11-1 and TRBJ1-3; D gene unclear. The V and J ends lost 5 bases and 0 bases respectively, with 8 bases between them. The CDR3 consists of 14 residues. CDR1 is SGHAT and CDR2 is FQDESV in the germline V gene (reference sequence). The CDR3 region is CASSGGISGNTIYF. In nucleotides, the CDR3 is TGTGCCAGCAGCGGCGGAATCTCTGGAAACACCATATATTTT. The whole variable domain, remainder taken from reference TRBV11-1 and TRBJ1-3, is EAEVAQSPRYKITEKSQAVAFWCDPISGHATLYWYRQILGQGPELLVQFQDESVVDDSQLPKDRFSAERLKGVDSTLKIQPAELGDSAMYLCASSGGISGNTIYFGEGSWLTVV.